Listed here are 10 T cell receptor beta chains from one sample, sequenced in a study of cytomegalovirus exposure and HLA in healthy donors (dated by TCRdb to 2016 to 2017). Libraries were constructed by the immunoSEQ multiplex PCR assay. The multiplex PCR relied on a mix of 60 forward primers for TCR Vbeta segments and 13 reverse primers for TCR Jbeta segments. The immuneACCESS repertoire file appears here via TCRdb, limited to in-frame rearrangements. These files lack a portion of the clones; in checked studies, under half of the deficit traces to unresolved V genes, and the cause of the others is not known. The sample table shows about 160,000 clones, and 84% are seen once. The ten largest make up under 1.1% of the sample. Sequences were obtained from PBMCs. The receptors originated from a man aged 30-40 years in good health and CMV-seronegative.

Comment on this clone: It is unclear where the CDR3 begins or ends on the DNA, so no DNA is shown, and the CDR3 is as TCRdb lists it. V usage is TRBV19 and J usage is TRBJ2-5; the table assigns TRBD2, which was not confirmed against the DNA. The CDR3 is 15 amino acids long, termini counted. Germline loops: CDR1 LNHDA, CDR2 SQIVND (reference sequence). The chain's CDR3 is CASTSGSVEGETQYF.

DNA for the CDR3: TGCGCCAGCAGCTTTACAGGGAGGGATGGCTACACCTTC. Its translation is CASSFTGRDGYTF. The V gene is TRBV5-1, the J gene TRBJ1-2; tentatively, D is TRBD1 (6 bases). Per germline, CDR1 SGHRS and CDR2 YFSETQ. Trimming removed 2 bases at V and 6 bases at J, with 11 bases between. The CDR3 sequence is 13 residues long.

The rearrangement links TRBV7-2 to TRBJ2-5; 10 bases are a match to TRBD2. The closer fit of TRBJ2-7 to the DNA end suggests the J call may be wrong. Germline values: CDR1 SGHTA, CDR2 FQGNSA. The CDR3 is 15 amino acids. Here the CDR3 DNA reads TGTGCCAGCAGCTTATTCGTGGGACTAGCGTACGAGCAGTACTTC. Translated, it gives CASSLFVGLAYEQYF.

This chain links TRBV2 with TRBJ2-7; 9 bases fit TRBD1. Trimming cost V 7 bases and J 7 bases; bases outside gene matches: 8. The CDR3 runs to 13 residues. Looked up from germline, CDR1 is SNHLY and CDR2 is FYNNEI. The CDR3 nucleotides read TGTGCCAGCACCCGACAGGGGGGCGGGGAGCAGTACTTC. Protein: CASTRQGGGEQYF.

The chain uses TRBV9 and TRBJ2-1; 9 bases fit TRBD2. Germline CDR1 and CDR2: SGDLS and YYNGEE. CDR3 size: 14 residues. V lost 4 bases to trimming and J lost 9 bases; unmatched junction nucleotides: 8. The CDR3 DNA reads TGTGCCAGCAGCCCCGGACTAGCGAAAGGTGAGCAGTTCTTC. Protein sequence: CASSPGLAKGEQFF.

The chain links TRBV5-1 to TRBJ2-1; 7 bases line up with TRBD2. The CDR3 is 15 residues long. Germline V gene data show CDR1 as SGHRS and CDR2 as YFSETQ. The junction had 7 bases not matched to a gene; V was cut back by 3 bases and J by 4 bases. Here the CDR3 reads CASSSRTRVYNEQFF. CDR3 DNA: TGCGCCAGCAGCTCCCGGACTAGAGTATACAATGAGCAGTTCTTC.

CDR3 coding DNA: TGTGCCAGCAGTTTATTGGCAGGGACCTACGAGCAGTACTTC. It yields the protein CASSLLAGTYEQYF. The rearrangement joins TRBV28 to TRBJ2-7; the D gene is possibly TRBD1 (5 bases). Germline loops: CDR1 MDHEN, CDR2 SYDVKM. Trimming took off 1 base at V and 2 bases at J, with 9 bases between the two ends. CDR3 length: 14 amino acids.

This chain links TRBV5-5 with TRBJ2-7; D is unresolved. V was pared by 0 bases and J by 2 bases, with 9 bases between. This CDR3 has 14 amino acids. Germline CDR1 is SGHKS and CDR2 is YYEKEE (reference sequence). The CDR3 DNA is TGTGCCAGCAGCTTGGGGCACGGAGCCTACGAGCAGTACTTC. As protein: CASSLGHGAYEQYF. Variable domain in full (rest from reference TRBV5-5 and TRBJ2-7): DAGVTQSPTHLIKTRGQQVTLRCSPISGHKSVSWYQQVLGQGPQFIFQYYEKEERGRGNFPDRFSARQFPNYSSELNVNALLLGDSALYLCASSLGHGAYEQYFGPGTRLTVT.

This rearrangement joins TRBV7-9 to TRBJ2-7, with 8 bases that match TRBD2. This CDR3 has 15 residues. Germline assignment: CDR1 SEHNR and CDR2 FQNEAQ (reference sequence). The V and J ends lost 6 bases and 7 bases, in that order; junction bases with no gene match: 14. This chain's CDR3 is CASSLFSGTDPEQYF. The DNA of the CDR3 is TGTGCCAGCAGTTTATTTAGCGGGACCGACCCAGAGCAGTACTTC. Combining the CDR3 with reference TRBV7-9 and TRBJ2-7 gives the whole variable domain DTGVSQNPRHKITKRGQNVTFRCDPISEHNRLYWYRQTLGQGPEFLTYFQNEAQLEKSRLLSDRFSAERPKGSFSTLEIQRTEQGDSAMYLCASSLFSGTDPEQYFGPGTRLTVT.

CDR3: CASALDPGKAEAFF. The CDR3, as DNA: TGTGCCAGTGCGTTAGACCCAGGGAAGGCTGAAGCTTTCTTT. The chain recombines TRBV5-6 with TRBJ1-1, with D perhaps TRBD1 (5 bases). Trimming stripped 8 bases from V and 6 bases from J, with 20 bases between. The CDR3 has 14 amino acids. Germline CDR1 SGHDT, CDR2 YYEEEE.